This is a list of T cell receptor beta chains from one sample in a study of blood T cell repertoires in COVID-19. Measured with immunoSEQ multiplex PCR; TCRdb has only the in-frame clones, and not every one. The data hold around 140,000 clones, with approximately 87% observed a single time. Sequencing used peripheral blood. The receptors shown here come from a man in his fifties with active COVID-19. Both conserved end residues are part of each CDR3. The D gene is left open where the match is weak. The size entry is marked missing in some rows and otherwise reads once, few, many or a size class.

TRBJ1-1 | TRBV5-6 | NA | once | 16 | TGTGCCAGCAGCTTGAGGCAGACACGATCAAACACTGAAGCTTTCTTT | CASSLRQTRSNTEAFF
TRBJ1-2 | TRBV30 | NA | NA | 12 | TGTGCCTGGAGTACGGGGAGCGGTGGCTACACCTTC | CAWSTGSGGYTF
TRBJ1-4 | TRBV2 | NA | NA | 17 | TGTGCCAGCAGGATAAACAGGGATTTGTTAGCTAATGAAAAACTGTTTTTT | CASRINRDLLANEKLFF
TRBJ1-2 | TRBV27 | TRBD1 | NA | 16 | TGTGCCAGCAGTTTAATCGGACAGGGGGCTATGGCTGGCTACACCTTC | CASSLIGQGAMAGYTF
TRBJ2-7 | TRBV6-5 | TRBD1 | many | 14 | TGTGCCAGCAGCCCCGGGACAGGGAGCTACGAGCAGTACTTC | CASSPGTGSYEQYF
TRBJ1-1 | TRBV7-9 | TRBD1 | NA | 15 | TGTGCCAGCAGCTTTCCACAGGGGCCGAACACTGAAGCTTTCTTT | CASSFPQGPNTEAFF
TRBJ2-2 | TRBV11-3 | NA | few | 15 | TGTGCCAGCAGCCCATTGGGGCCGGGTTCCGGGGAGCTGTTTTTT | CASSPLGPGSGELFF
TRBJ1-3 | TRBV30 | NA | NA | 14 | TGTGCCTGGAGTGCAGGTGCCTCTGGAAACACCATATATTTT | CAWSAGASGNTIYF
TRBJ2-7 | TRBV9 | NA | NA | 12 | TGTGCCAGCAGCGTAGGAGGGTCCGAGCAGTACTTC | CASSVGGSEQYF
TRBJ1-2 | TRBV3-1/TRBV3-2 | NA | NA | 11 | TGTGCCAGCAGCCAACGGGGGGGCTACACCTTC | CASSQRGGYTF
TRBJ1-5 | TRBV30 | NA | NA | 14 | TGTGCCTGGAGTGCAGGGACACTAAATCAGCCCCAGCATTTT | CAWSAGTLNQPQHF
TRBJ2-5 | TRBV6-5 | NA | NA | 14 | TGTGCCAGCAGCCAAGCCCCAAGGAGGGAGACCCAGTACTTC | CASSQAPRRETQYF
TRBJ2-3 | TRBV5-5 | NA | NA | 13 | TGTGCCAGCAGCTTGCGTCCGACAGATACGCAGTATTTT | CASSLRPTDTQYF
TRBJ2-7 | TRBV7-2 | TRBD2 | NA | 15 | TGTGCCAGCAGCTTGGGGGTTAGCGGGGGTTACGAGCAGTACTTC | CASSLGVSGGYEQYF
TRBJ2-1 | TRBV9 | TRBD2 | NA | 16 | TGTGCCAGCAGCGTATACTCACTAGCGGGGGGAGATGAGCAGTTCTTC | CASSVYSLAGGDEQFF
TRBJ2-1 | TRBV2 | NA | NA | 13 | TGTGCCAGCAGTCGGACAGAGTACAATGAGCAGTTCTTC | CASSRTEYNEQFF
TRBJ2-3 | TRBV30 | TRBD2 | NA | 16 | TGTGCCTGGAGTGTGGCTAGCGGGGGGGCTAGGAGGCCGCAGTATTTT | CAWSVASGGARRPQYF
TRBJ2-1 | TRBV4-3 | NA | NA | 15 | TGCGCCAGCAGCCAAGACGGAGAGCAGTACAATGAGCAGTTCTTC | CASSQDGEQYNEQFF
TRBJ2-4 | TRBV2 | TRBD2 | NA | 15 | TGTGCCAGCAGTGGCTCGGCGGGGGGGCGGACAGATCAGTACTTC | CASSGSAGGRTDQYF
TRBJ1-1 | TRBV19 | NA | NA | 13 | TGTGCCAGTATACGGACGGGAAACACTGAAGCTTTCTTT | CASIRTGNTEAFF
TRBJ1-6 | TRBV25-1 | NA | NA | 15 | TGTGCCAGCAGCGAGCGGGGGGCGTATAATTCACCCCTCCACTTT | CASSERGAYNSPLHF
TRBJ1-4 | TRBV7-2 | NA | NA | 12 | TGTGCCAGCAGCCGGGGGGGGGAAAAACTGTTTTTT | CASSRGGEKLFF
TRBJ2-7 | TRBV6-1 | NA | NA | 13 | TGTGCCAGCAGTGAAACGGGGTCCTACGAGCAGTACTTC | CASSETGSYEQYF
TRBJ1-2 | TRBV5-1 | TRBD1 | NA | 16 | TGCGCCAGCAGCCCTGGGACAGGGGTAGAAGTTGATGGCTACACCTTC | CASSPGTGVEVDGYTF
TRBJ1-5 | TRBV11-2 | NA | NA | 13 | TGTGCCAGCAGCTTGAGCCTCAATCAGCCCCAGCATTTT | CASSLSLNQPQHF
TRBJ1-2 | TRBV4-1 | NA | NA | 14 | TGCGCCAGCAGCCAAGTGTTCCGTCAGGATGGCTACACCTTC | CASSQVFRQDGYTF
TRBJ1-6 | TRBV7-2 | NA | few | 13 | TGTGCCAGCAGCTTAAGATTGGAGGGTCCCCTCCACTTT | CASSLRLEGPLHF
TRBJ1-2 | TRBV12-3/TRBV12-4 | TRBD1 | NA | 12 | TGTGCCAGCAGTATATCAGGGGGTGGCTACACCTTC | CASSISGGGYTF
TRBJ1-2 | TRBV7-3 | NA | NA | 13 | TGTGCCAGCAGCTTCGGGGGGCGCGATGGCTACACCTTC | CASSFGGRDGYTF
TRBJ2-1 | TRBV7-2 | NA | NA | 15 | TGTGCCAGCAGCACCCAAGGGGCAGGCTACAATGAGCAGTTCTTC | CASSTQGAGYNEQFF
TRBJ1-2 | TRBV21-1 | NA | NA | 13 | TGTGCCAGCAGCCGGGGGGTAGGGTTTGGCTACACCTTC | CASSRGVGFGYTF
TRBJ1-4 | TRBV21-1 | NA | NA | 15 | TGTGCCAGCAGCAAAGCTCCAGGGGTAGGGGAAAAACTGTTTTTT | CASSKAPGVGEKLFF
TRBJ2-1 | TRBV3-1/TRBV3-2 | NA | NA | 16 | TGTGCCAGCAGCCAAGGCCGAGAGGGGGGGCGGGATGAGCAGTTCTTC | CASSQGREGGRDEQFF
TRBJ1-5 | TRBV6-1 | NA | NA | 15 | TGTGCCAGCAGTGAGGGGCCTTATAGCAATCAGCCCCAGCATTTT | CASSEGPYSNQPQHF
TRBJ1-3 | TRBV3-1/TRBV3-2 | NA | NA | 15 | TGTGCCAGCAGCCAAGCATTCGGAGGGGCGAACACCATATATTTT | CASSQAFGGANTIYF
TRBJ2-2 | TRBV7-2 | NA | NA | 13 | TGTGCCACGGGTCTGGTGGGGGGGCAGGAGCTGTTTTTT | CATGLVGGQELFF
TRBJ1-2 | TRBV9 | NA | NA | 13 | TGTGCCAGCAGTCCGGACATCAACTATGGCTACACCTTC | CASSPDINYGYTF
TRBJ2-7 | TRBV20-1 | NA | NA | 10 | TGCAGTGCCCATGTCAGGGAACAGTACTTC | CSAHVREQYF
TRBJ1-2 | TRBV27 | TRBD1 | NA | 17 | TGTGCCAGCAGTTTATCAACAGCTTACAGGGGCCGGTATGGCTACACCTTC | CASSLSTAYRGRYGYTF
TRBJ2-3 | TRBV4-1 | NA | once | 16 | TGCGCCAGCAGCCAAATTCTCATGGCCGTCGAAGATACGCAGTATTTT | CASSQILMAVEDTQYF
TRBJ1-1 | TRBV5-1 | NA | NA | 14 | TGCGCCAGCAGCTTAGGACAGATGAACACTGAAGCTTTCTTT | CASSLGQMNTEAFF
TRBJ2-5 | TRBV10-3 | TRBD2 | once | 14 | TGTGCCTCCGGAAGGACTAGCGGCCAAGAGACCCAGTACTTC | CASGRTSGQETQYF
TRBJ2-3 | TRBV5-5 | TRBD2 | NA | 15 | TGTGCCAGCAGCTTGGGGACTAGCAAGTCAGATACGCAGTATTTT | CASSLGTSKSDTQYF
TRBJ2-1 | TRBV15 | TRBD2 | NA | 16 | TGTGCCACCAGCAGAGCTAGCGGGGGGCCTTGGAATGAGCAGTTCTTC | CATSRASGGPWNEQFF
TRBJ1-4 | TRBV5-8 | NA | NA | 15 | TGTGCCAGCAGCTTCGGCAGGGCCCTTAATGAAAAACTGTTTTTT | CASSFGRALNEKLFF
TRBJ2-7 | TRBV6-2/TRBV6-3 | TRBD2 | NA | 15 | TGTGCCAGCAGTTACCCCAGCGGGGGGGCCTACGAGCAGTACTTC | CASSYPSGGAYEQYF
TRBJ2-3 | TRBV4-1 | NA | NA | 13 | TGCGCCAGCAGCCAAGGACTCACAGATACGCAGTATTTT | CASSQGLTDTQYF
TRBJ2-2 | TRBV5-6 | NA | NA | 17 | TGTGCCAGCAGCTTGAGCGGAGTGGTCCCCGACACCGGGGAGCTGTTTTTT | CASSLSGVVPDTGELFF
TRBJ2-5 | TRBV7-9 | NA | once | 14 | TGTGCCAGCAGCCAAGTGAGTGGGGCCGGGACCCAGTACTTC | CASSQVSGAGTQYF
TRBJ2-1 | TRBV11-1 | TRBD2 | NA | 15 | TGTGCCAGCAGCTTCTTGCCGGGGGGGGACAATGAGCAGTTCTTC | CASSFLPGGDNEQFF
TRBJ1-5 | TRBV7-8 | NA | NA | 15 | TGTGCCAGCACGCCCGAGGGTCTCGGCAATCAGCCCCAGCATTTT | CASTPEGLGNQPQHF
TRBJ1-2 | TRBV11-2 | NA | NA | 13 | TGTGCCAGCAGCTTAGGCGGTCCCTATGGCTACACCTTC | CASSLGGPYGYTF
TRBJ2-1 | TRBV7-8 | TRBD1 | few | 17 | TGTGCCAGCAGCTCAAAGAGGGACAGGGGGCGATTAAATGAGCAGTTCTTC | CASSSKRDRGRLNEQFF
TRBJ2-2 | TRBV2 | NA | NA | 12 | TGTGCCAGCAGTTATTTCACCGGGGAGCTGTTTTTT | CASSYFTGELFF
TRBJ1-1 | TRBV20-1 | NA | NA | 11 | TGCAGTGCTGTCCCAAACACTGAAGCTTTCTTT | CSAVPNTEAFF
TRBJ2-7 | TRBV13 | NA | NA | 16 | TGTGCCAGCAGCGCCCGACTCCAGGGCCCAAGCTACGAGCAGTACTTC | CASSARLQGPSYEQYF
TRBJ1-2 | TRBV5-4 | NA | NA | 15 | TGTGCCAGCACCACAACACGGGGATATTTCTATGGCTACACCTTC | CASTTTRGYFYGYTF
TRBJ2-2 | TRBV18 | TRBD1 | NA | 16 | TGTGCCAGCTCTCCCGGGACAGGGGTGAGCACCGGGGAGCTGTTTTTT | CASSPGTGVSTGELFF
TRBJ1-1 | TRBV30 | TRBD1 | NA | 12 | TGTGCCACAGACAGGGTGAACACTGAAGCTTTCTTT | CATDRVNTEAFF
TRBJ2-1 | TRBV7-2 | TRBD2 | NA | 14 | TGTGCCAGCACCCCGGAAAGGGGAGGGACTGAGCAGTTCTTC | CASTPERGGTEQFF